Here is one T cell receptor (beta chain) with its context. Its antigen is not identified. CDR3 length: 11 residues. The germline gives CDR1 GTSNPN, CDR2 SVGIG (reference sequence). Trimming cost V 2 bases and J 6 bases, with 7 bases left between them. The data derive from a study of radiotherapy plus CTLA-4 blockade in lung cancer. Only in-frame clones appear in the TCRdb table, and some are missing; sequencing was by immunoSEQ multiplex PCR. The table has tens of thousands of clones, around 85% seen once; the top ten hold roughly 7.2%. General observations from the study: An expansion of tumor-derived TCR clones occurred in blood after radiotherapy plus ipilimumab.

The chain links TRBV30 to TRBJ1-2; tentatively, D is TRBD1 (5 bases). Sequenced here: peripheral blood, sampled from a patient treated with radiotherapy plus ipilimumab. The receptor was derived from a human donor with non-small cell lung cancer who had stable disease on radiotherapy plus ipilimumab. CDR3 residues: CAWSTGDGYTF. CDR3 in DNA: TGTGCCTGGAGTACGGGGGATGGCTACACCTTC. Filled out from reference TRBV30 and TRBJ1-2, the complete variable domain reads SQTIHQWPATLVQPVGSPLSLECTVEGTSNPNLYWYRQAAGRGLQLLFYSVGIGQISSEVPQNLSASRPQDRQFILSSKKLLLSDSGFYLCAWSTGDGYTFGSGTRLTVV.